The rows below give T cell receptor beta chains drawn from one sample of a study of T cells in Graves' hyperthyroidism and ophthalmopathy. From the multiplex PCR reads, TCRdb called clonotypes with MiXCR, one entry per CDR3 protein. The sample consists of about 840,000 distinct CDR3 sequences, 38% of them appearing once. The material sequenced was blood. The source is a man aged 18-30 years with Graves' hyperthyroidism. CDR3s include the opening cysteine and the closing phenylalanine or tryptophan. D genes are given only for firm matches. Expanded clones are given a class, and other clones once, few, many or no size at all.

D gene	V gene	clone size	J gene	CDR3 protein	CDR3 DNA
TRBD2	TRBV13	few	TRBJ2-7	CASSQDGAGGPYEQYF	TGTGCCAGCAGCCAAGACGGGGCGGGAGGTCCCTACGAGCAGTACTTC
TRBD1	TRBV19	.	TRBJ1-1	CASTPGQGVMNTEAFF	TGTGCCAGTACCCCCGGACAGGGAGTAATGAACACTGAAGCTTTCTTT
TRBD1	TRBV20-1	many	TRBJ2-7	CSSETGTGKYEQYF	TGCAGTTCCGAGACCGGGACAGGGAAATACGAGCAGTACTTC
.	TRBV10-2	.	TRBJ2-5	CASTHGQYF	TGCGCCAGCACCCACGGCCAGTACTTC
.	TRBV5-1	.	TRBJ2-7	CASSRTADSGGYEQYF	TGCGCCAGCAGCCGGACCGCGGACTCTGGAGGCTACGAGCAGTACTTC
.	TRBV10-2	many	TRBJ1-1	CASSAWGPQNTEAFF	TGCGCCAGCAGTGCATGGGGACCGCAGAACACTGAAGCTTTCTTT
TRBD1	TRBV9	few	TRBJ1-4	CASSAGQGTAANEKLFF	TGTGCCAGCAGCGCCGGACAGGGGACTGCAGCTAATGAAAAACTGTTTTTT
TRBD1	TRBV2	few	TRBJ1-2	CASSFMTGSNGYTF	TGTGCCAGCAGTTTTATGACAGGGTCCAATGGCTACACCTTC
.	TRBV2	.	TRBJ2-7	CASTPGGTYYEQYF	TGTGCCAGCACGCCCGGCGGGACCTACTACGAGCAGTACTTC
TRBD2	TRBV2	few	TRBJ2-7	CASSGVGRLRYEQYF	TGTGCCAGCAGTGGAGTCGGGAGGCTTCGCTACGAGCAGTACTTC
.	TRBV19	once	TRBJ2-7	CASRPLGDESYEQYF	TGTGCCAGTAGACCTCTCGGGGACGAATCCTACGAGCAGTACTTC
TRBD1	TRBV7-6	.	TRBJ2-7	CASSSRDRAQYF	TGTGCCAGCAGCTCCCGGGACAGGGCGCAGTACTTC
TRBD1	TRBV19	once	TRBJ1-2	CASSPYSGTGDYGYTF	TGTGCCAGCTCACCATATAGCGGGACAGGGGACTATGGCTACACCTTC
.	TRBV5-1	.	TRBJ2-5	CASSLEVRNQETQYF	TGCGCCAGCAGCTTGGAGGTCAGAAACCAAGAGACCCAGTACTTC
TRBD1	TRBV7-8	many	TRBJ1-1	CASSPGTGALNTEAFF	TGTGCCAGCAGCCCCGGGACAGGGGCCCTGAACACTGAAGCTTTCTTT
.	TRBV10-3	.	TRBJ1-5	CATLERESNQPQHF	TGTGCCACCCTAGAGCGGGAAAGCAATCAGCCCCAGCATTTT
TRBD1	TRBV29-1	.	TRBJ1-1	CSAGQGDGTEAFF	TGCAGCGCCGGACAGGGAGACGGCACTGAAGCTTTCTTT
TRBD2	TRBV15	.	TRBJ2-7	CATSSPRTSGPNYEQYF	TGTGCCACCAGCAGCCCGAGGACTAGCGGGCCAAACTACGAGCAGTACTTC
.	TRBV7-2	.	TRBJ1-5	CAITPGLSNQPQHF	TGTGCCATCACCCCGGGACTGTCCAATCAGCCCCAGCATTTT
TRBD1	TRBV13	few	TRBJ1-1	CASSHGTGPEAFF	TGTGCCAGCAGCCATGGGACAGGCCCTGAAGCTTTCTTT
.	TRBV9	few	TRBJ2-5	CASSVEGVGETQYF	TGTGCCAGCAGCGTAGAAGGAGTAGGGGAGACCCAGTACTTC
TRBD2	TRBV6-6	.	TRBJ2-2	CASSYGAGGLNTGELFF	TGTGCCAGCAGTTACGGTGCGGGGGGGCTCAACACCGGGGAGCTGTTTTTT
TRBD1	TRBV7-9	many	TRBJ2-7	CASSSGQGNEQYF	TGTGCCAGCAGCTCGGGACAGGGGAACGAGCAGTACTTC
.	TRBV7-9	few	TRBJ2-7	CASSLQNEQYF	TGTGCCAGCAGTCTTCAAAACGAGCAGTACTTC
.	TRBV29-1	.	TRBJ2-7	CSLSDSPYEQYF	TGCAGCCTCTCGGACTCCCCCTACGAGCAGTACTTC
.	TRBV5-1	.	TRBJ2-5	CASSLDTGVQETQYF	TGCGCCAGCAGCTTGGATACAGGAGTCCAAGAGACCCAGTACTTC
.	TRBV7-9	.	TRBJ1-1	CASSLGSAPMEAFF	TGTGCCAGCAGCTTAGGGTCAGCGCCCATGGAAGCTTTCTTT